The 3 T cell receptor beta chains reported below all come from one sample, sequenced in a study of OX40 agonist ivuxolimab in advanced cancers. To prepare the library, the immunoSEQ multiplex PCR assay was applied. TCRdb provides this immuneACCESS table in a form limited to in-frame rearrangements. Some clones are lacking; in checked studies, under half of them reflect an unresolved V gene, and why the rest are absent is not known. Present in this sample are about 37,000 clones, 70% to 90% of which were seen just once. The leading ten clones occupy roughly 2.6% of the sample. Sequenced here: CD4+ or CD8+ T cells sorted from blood, sampled in a trial of the OX40 agonist ivuxolimab. The receptors stem from an adult with an advanced solid tumor such as melanoma, head and neck, liver or kidney cancer.

CDR3 sequence: CATTARSRGAASDEQFF. The DNA of the CDR3 is TGTGCCACGACAGCTAGGTCACGCGGGGCGGCTTCGGATGAGCAGTTCTTC. The rearrangement joins TRBV5-4 to TRBJ2-1, with a tentative D call TRBD2 (6 bases). CDR3 length equals 17 residues. V lost 9 bases, J lost 8 bases, and 30 bases lay in between. CDR1 is SGHNT, CDR2 YYREEE, per germline (reference sequence). The whole variable domain, filled in from reference TRBV5-4 and TRBJ2-1, reads ETGVTQSPTHLIKTRGQQVTLRCSSQSGHNTVSWYQQALGQGPQFIFQYYREEENGRGNFPPRFSGLQFPNYSSELNVNALELDDSALYLCATTARSRGAASDEQFFGPGTRLTVL.

The CDR3 DNA follows: TGTGCCAGCAGTTACTCGAACTTGTTAGGGGAGACCCAGTACTTC. It yields the protein CASSYSNLLGETQYF. This chain connects TRBV6-5 to TRBJ2-5; no clear D. V was clipped by 0 bases and J by 5 bases, with 13 bases between them. The germline CDR1 and CDR2 sequences are MNHEY and SVGAGI. CDR3 length: 15 amino acids.

The chain employs TRBV6-5 and TRBJ1-1, with TRBD1 identical over 7 bases. Trimming at V came to 4 bases and at J to 1 base, leaving 6 bases not matched to a gene. CDR3 length: 15 residues. Germline-derived CDR1 and CDR2 are MNHEY and SVGAGI. For the CDR3, the DNA is TGTGCCAGCAGTTTTGAGGGGGCCACGAACACTGAAGCTTTCTTT. Residues: CASSFEGATNTEAFF.